The 9 T cell receptor beta chains presented below share a single source sample, sequenced in a study of human T cells and chemical hapten exposure. Time point meaning: pre-sensitization, week 0. The sample's treatment: therapeutic diphenylcyclopropenone sensitization with weekly scalp DPC. TCRdb re-called the RACE reads through MiXCR, storing one row per CDR3 protein. Counted here are 300,000 to 450,000 distinct CDR3 sequences, 5.1% occurring once; the ten biggest clones make up roughly 2.6%. The sample consisted of whole blood, taken in connection with sensitization to the hapten diphenylcyclopropenone (DPC). All receptors derive from a woman in her fifties or sixties with alopecia areata. Some clones in this sample may be carry-over from other donors' samples.

This clonotype was detected many times. This chain connects TRBV12-3 or TRBV12-4 to TRBJ1-2, with 11 bases identical to TRBD1. The CDR3 loop spans 14 amino acids. Trimming took 4 bases from V and 2 from J; bases not matched to a gene: 0. The CDR3 DNA reads as TGTGCCAGCAGTTGGGACAGGGGGAACTATGGCTACACCTTC. It translates to CASSWDRGNYGYTF.

This clonotype showed up many times. CDR3: CASSYGPSPGETQYF. The CDR3 nucleotides are TGTGCCAGCAGCTACGGGCCCTCGCCCGGGGAGACCCAGTACTTC. V is TRBV7-2 and J is TRBJ2-5; D is unclear. In germline, CDR1 is SGHTA, CDR2 FQGNSA. The CDR3 has 15 amino acids. V was cut by 4 bases and J by 5 bases, with 17 bases left in between.

This clonotype came up a few times. The J gene is TRBJ1-6, the V gene TRBV12-3 or TRBV12-4, with 10 nucleotides matching TRBD1. The CDR3 has 14 residues. The ends lost 7 bases at V and 6 bases at J; junction bases unmatched: 3. The CDR3 nucleotides read TGTGCCAGCACCAGGACAGGGGGTAATTCACCCCTCCACTTT. Amino acids: CASTRTGGNSPLHF.

The rearrangement uses TRBV29-1 and TRBJ1-1; maybe TRBD1 (6 bases). Germline values: CDR1 SQVTM, CDR2 ANQGSEA. The V end was cut by 8 bases, the J end by 5 bases, with 12 bases between. The CDR3 is 11 residues long. Here the CDR3 DNA reads TGCAGCCATAGGGGGGGGACTGAAGCTTTCTTT. Its translation: CSHRGGTEAFF.

This clonotype was detected many times. The V call is TRBV3-1, the J call TRBJ2-2, with 9 bases aligning to TRBD2. This CDR3 spans 20 amino acids. CDR1 is LGHDT and CDR2 is YNNKEL in the germline V gene (reference sequence). V dropped 0 bases and J dropped 0; count of bases not matched to a gene: 11. DNA of the CDR3: TGTGCCAGCAGCCAAGATTTGGTAGCGGGGGCCCGTTCGAACACCGGGGAGCTGTTTTTT. Protein product: CASSQDLVAGARSNTGELFF.

Many counts were recorded for this clonotype. V usage is TRBV29-1 and J usage is TRBJ2-6; TRBD1 might be the D (6 bases). Trimming removed 7 bases at V and 4 bases at J, with 17 bases between. The CDR3 extends over 15 amino acids. Germline CDR1 reads SQVTM; CDR2 reads ANQGSEA. The CDR3 region is CSANYRVNGANVLTF. CDR3 DNA sequence: TGCAGCGCCAACTACAGGGTGAACGGGGCCAACGTCCTGACTTTC.

The chain couples TRBV6-2 or TRBV6-3 to TRBJ2-1; 9 nucleotides line up with TRBD2. The V segment lost 6 bases and the J segment 3 bases; nucleotides outside the gene matches: 9. CDR1 and CDR2 from the germline V gene are MNHEY and SVGEGT. This CDR3 has 16 amino acids. The CDR3 is CASRPQERGVYNEQFF. The CDR3 DNA reads TGTGCCAGCAGGCCCCAAGAGCGGGGGGTCTACAATGAGCAGTTCTTC.

The chain couples TRBV6-2 or TRBV6-3 to TRBJ2-7; 15 bases align to TRBD2. The CDR3 loop spans 18 amino acids. After removal of 0 bases from V and 2 bases from J, the junction contained 5 bases not matched to a gene. Germline values: CDR1 MNHEY, CDR2 SVGEGT. The CDR3 coding sequence is TGTGCCAGCAGTTACTCCCCGGGACTAGCGGGAGGAGCCTACGAGCAGTACTTC. Encoded protein: CASSYSPGLAGGAYEQYF.

The rearrangement uses TRBV6-1 and TRBJ2-7, with 11 positions matching TRBD2. This CDR3 comprises 13 residues. Trimming at V came to 8 bases and at J to 5 bases, leaving 5 bases not matched to a gene. Germline loops: CDR1 MNHNS, CDR2 SASEGT. The CDR3 is CASLGLAAHEQYF. CDR3 bases: TGTGCCAGCTTGGGACTAGCGGCCCACGAGCAGTACTTC.